The text below deals with one TCR beta chain. The data are from a study of blood T cell repertoires in COVID-19. Study background: Acute-phase and convalescent COVID-19 samples originated in the United States, Italy and Spain. The analysed material was cDNA or gDNA that came from T cells, B-cell-depleted T cells, or PBMCs.

V was clipped by 5 bases and J by 3 bases; unmatched bases: 7. This CDR3 spans 15 amino acids. The germline CDR1 and CDR2 sequences are LNHDA and SQIVND (reference sequence). Authors' methods: Reference gene primer amplification in the assay estimated nucleated cell counts. Repertoires were generated with immunoSEQ multiplex PCR, while TCRdb's copy carries only in-frame clones and drops some. V, J and clone size are taken as reported in that table, and D and trimming were inferred from the DNA itself. This table holds about 15,000 clones, around 90% found once. Sequenced sample: peripheral blood. The V and J genes are TRBV19 and TRBJ1-1, with TRBD1 identical over 9 bases. This TCR came from a human donor with active COVID-19. The donor label of this sample is uncertain. CDR3: CASSLGQGADTEAFF. The CDR3 nucleotides are TGTGCCAGTAGTTTGGGACAGGGCGCGGACACTGAAGCTTTCTTT. The entire variable domain, with the rest obtained from reference TRBV19 and TRBJ1-1, is as follows: DGGITQSPKYLFRKEGQNVTLSCEQNLNHDAMYWYRQDPGQGLRLIYYSQIVNDFQKGDIAEGYSVSREKKESFPLTVTSAQKNPTAFYLCASSLGQGADTEAFFGQGTRLTVV.